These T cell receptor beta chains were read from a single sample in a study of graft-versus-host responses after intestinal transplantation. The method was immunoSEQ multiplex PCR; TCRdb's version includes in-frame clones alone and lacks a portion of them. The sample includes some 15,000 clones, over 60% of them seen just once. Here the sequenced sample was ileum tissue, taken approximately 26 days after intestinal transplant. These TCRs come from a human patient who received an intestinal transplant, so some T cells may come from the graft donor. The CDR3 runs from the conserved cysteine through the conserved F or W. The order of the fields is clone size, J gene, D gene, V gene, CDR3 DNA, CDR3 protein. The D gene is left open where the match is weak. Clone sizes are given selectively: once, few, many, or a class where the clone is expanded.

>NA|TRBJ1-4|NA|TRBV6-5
TGTGCCAGCAGTTACTCCCCGGGTGGAGAAAAACTGTTTTTT
CASSYSPGGEKLFF
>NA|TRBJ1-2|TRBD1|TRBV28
TGTGCCAGCAGTCCAAACCAATTCGGGGCGGGACAGATCAATGGCTACACCTTC
CASSPNQFGAGQINGYTF
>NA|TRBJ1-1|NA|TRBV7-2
TGTGCCAGCAGCCGCCGGGGGATGAACACTGAAGCTTTCTTT
CASSRRGMNTEAFF
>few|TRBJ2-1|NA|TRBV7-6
TGTGCCAGCAGCCGCGACAGTCCCAATGAGCAGTTCTTC
CASSRDSPNEQFF
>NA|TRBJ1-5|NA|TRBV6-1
TGTGCCAGCACAGTGGGTCAGGAGCCCCAGCATTTT
CASTVGQEPQHF
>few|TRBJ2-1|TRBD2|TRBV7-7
TGTGCTAGCAGCTTAGGTGGCCAGCGGGGGGGTAATGAGCAGTTCTTC
CASSLGGQRGGNEQFF
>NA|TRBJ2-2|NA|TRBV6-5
TGTGCCAGCAGTTACTCCGGGGTTGGGGAGCTGTTTTTT
CASSYSGVGELFF
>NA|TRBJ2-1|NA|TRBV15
TGTGCCACCAGCAGAGAGGCAGGCTACAATGAGCAGTTCTTC
CATSREAGYNEQFF
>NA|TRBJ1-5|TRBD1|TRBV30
TGTGCCTGGAGTGCACAGGGGTGGGGGCAGCCCCAGCATTTT
CAWSAQGWGQPQHF
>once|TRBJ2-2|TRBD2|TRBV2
TGTGCCAGCAGTGACGCGGGACTAGCGGCTACGAACACCGGGGAGCTGTTTTTT
CASSDAGLAATNTGELFF
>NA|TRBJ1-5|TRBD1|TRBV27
TGTGCCAGCTCCCCGGGACAGGGTTTTAGTCCCCAGCATTTT
CASSPGQGFSPQHF
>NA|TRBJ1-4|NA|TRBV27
TGTGCCAGCAGTTCTCGGGTGGAACTATCTAATGAAAAACTGTTTTTT
CASSSRVELSNEKLFF
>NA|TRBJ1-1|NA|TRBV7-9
TGTGCCAGCAGCTTTGAGGGGAACACTGAAGCTTTCTTT
CASSFEGNTEAFF
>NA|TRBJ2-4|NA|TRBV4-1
TGCGCCAGCAGCCTCCAAGGAGGGACAGCCAAAAACATTCAGTACTTC
CASSLQGGTAKNIQYF
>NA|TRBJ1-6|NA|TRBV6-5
TGTGCCAGCCACAGGCTCTATAATTCACCCCTCCACTTT
CASHRLYNSPLHF
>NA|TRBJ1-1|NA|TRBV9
TGTGCCAGCAGCGTAGCTACAGTCACTGAAGCTTTCTTT
CASSVATVTEAFF